The 32 T cell receptor beta chains given below trace back to one sample, sequenced in a study of blood T cells in healthy people across ages. It was with a sample-barcoded 5' primer and a J-beta primer mix that a second PCR of roughly 7 to 12 cycles was run. TCRdb independently ran MiXCR on the 5' RACE reads; one entry per CDR3 protein. This table has roughly 700,000 distinct CDR3 sequences, 20% to 25% appearing once. The same data also contributed to another study, on T cells of mothers and their children.

Sequencing used blood. These receptors were taken from a boy aged 5-17 years in good health.

This clonotype was found a few times. The genes are TRBV20-1 and TRBJ2-5, with D tentatively TRBD1 or TRBD2 (5 bases each). The CDR3 consists of 13 residues. The V gene lost 6 bases and the J gene lost 5 bases, with 16 bases spanning the gap. The V gene's germline CDR1 is DFQATT and CDR2 SNEGSKA (reference sequence). CDR3 sequence reads: CSALGPLRETQYF. DNA for the CDR3: TGCAGTGCCCTGGGACCCCTAAGGGAGACCCAGTACTTC.

The V gene is TRBV28, the J gene TRBJ1-4; tentative D call: TRBD1 (5 bases). V dropped 3 bases and J dropped 8 bases, with 13 bases sitting between them. The germline V gene has CDR1 MDHEN and CDR2 SYDVKM. The CDR3 is 14 amino acids. DNA of the CDR3: TGTGCCAGCAGTTTCACGGGGGACGAGGAAAAACTGTTTTTT. Translating it yields CASSFTGDEEKLFF.

This clonotype was observed a handful of times. V is TRBV27 and J is TRBJ1-5; TRBD1 might be the D (5 bases). V lost 3 bases, J lost 5 bases, and 8 bases lay in between. CDR1 and CDR2 (germline): MNHEY, SMNVEV (reference sequence). The CDR3 sequence is 13 residues long. CDR3 loop: CASSLGEYQPQHF. In DNA form, the CDR3 reads TGTGCCAGCAGTTTGGGGGAGTATCAGCCCCAGCATTTT.

The genes are TRBV3-1 and TRBJ2-2; D uncertain. Germline CDR1 LGHDT, CDR2 YNNKEL (reference sequence). This CDR3 has 16 amino acids. The V end was cut by 1 base, the J end by 0 bases, with 9 bases between. In DNA form, the CDR3 reads TGTGCCAGCAGCCAAGTTTCACGGGCGAACACCGGGGAGCTGTTTTTT. It encodes CASSQVSRANTGELFF.

This clonotype was seen a few times. The junction shows a germline mismatch at one end, possibly a read error. This chain's CDR3 is CASSLINENLFF. The CDR3 DNA reads TGTGCCAGCAGCCTGATTAATGAAAATCTGTTTTTT. The genes are TRBV12-3 or TRBV12-4 and TRBJ1-4; D is undetermined. The CDR3 consists of 12 residues.

The CDR3 DNA reads TGTGCCAGCATCGGGACCGCCTCTAGCTACACCTTC. This sequence encodes CASIGTASSYTF. The chain carries TRBV2 and TRBJ1-2; a possible D gene is TRBD1 (5 bases). The germline gives CDR1 SNHLY, CDR2 FYNNEI. Trimming left V 7 bases short and J 9 bases short, with 15 bases between. The CDR3 has 12 residues.

This clonotype was seen a handful of times. This chain connects TRBV20-1 to TRBJ2-7, with 11 bases fitting TRBD2. CDR1 DFQATT and CDR2 SNEGSKA come from the germline V gene (reference sequence). V trimming: 2 bases; J trimming: 2 bases; junction bases outside the gene matches: 14. There are 18 residues in the CDR3. DNA for the CDR3: TGCAGTGCTAGAATGGCTAGCGGGGGGTCAGGCAGTCCCTACGAGCAGTACTTC. Translated: CSARMASGGSGSPYEQYF.

In this sample, this clonotype turned up a few times. At one of its ends the junction is not consistent with the germline gene, which may arise from a read error. Here the CDR3 DNA reads TGCAGCGTTCGGACTAGCGGGGGCTTGTCCTCCTTC. As protein: CSVRTSGGLSSF. J is TRBJ2-7 and V is TRBV29-1; TRBD2 aligns across 13 bases. CDR3 size: 12 residues. The germline V gene encodes CDR1 SQVTM and CDR2 ANQGSEA.

The V and J genes are TRBV6-1 and TRBJ2-4, with D perhaps matching TRBD1 or TRBD2 (6 bases each). Trimming pared 5 bases from V and 7 bases from J, leaving 12 bases between. The germline V gene has CDR1 MNHNS and CDR2 SASEGT. This CDR3 contains 13 residues. In DNA, the CDR3 is TGTGCCAGCAGTTCTACAGGGAGGAACATTCAGTACTTC. Protein sequence: CASSSTGRNIQYF.

The V gene is TRBV6-5, the J gene TRBJ2-5; possible D gene TRBD2, 5 bases. The DNA end lines up better with TRBJ2-1; the J call may be wrong. CDR3 length: 19 amino acids. The V gene's germline CDR1 is MNHEY and CDR2 SVGAGI. The CDR3 region is CASSYALPTIPLKASEQFF. DNA for the CDR3: TGTGCCAGCAGTTACGCCTTACCGACTATCCCCCTTAAGGCAAGTGAGCAGTTCTTC.

The gene calls are TRBV11-1 and TRBJ2-3; 9 nucleotides align to TRBD2. V lost 1 base to trimming and J lost 6 bases; unmatched junction nucleotides: 8. The CDR3 is 16 residues long. The germline gives CDR1 SGHAT, CDR2 FQDESV (reference sequence). The CDR3 DNA is TGTGCCAGCAGCTTAGAGCGGCGGGGGGGCCGGGATACGCAGTATTTT. Protein product: CASSLERRGGRDTQYF. Full variable domain (missing parts from reference TRBV11-1 and TRBJ2-3): EAEVAQSPRYKITEKSQAVAFWCDPISGHATLYWYRQILGQGPELLVQFQDESVVDDSQLPKDRFSAERLKGVDSTLKIQPAELGDSAMYLCASSLERRGGRDTQYFGPGTRLTVL.

This clonotype was seen a few times. The V gene is TRBV5-6, the J gene TRBJ2-1; D unresolved. The CDR3 spans 11 residues. Trimming removed 6 bases from V and 5 bases from J, with 6 bases in between. The germline CDR1 and CDR2 sequences are SGHDT and YYEEEE. The CDR3 bases are TGTGCCAGCACACTTAACAATGAGCAGTTCTTC. This sequence encodes CASTLNNEQFF.

This clonotype has a handful of counts. The chain couples TRBV5-1 to TRBJ2-1; D is undetermined. Germline loops: CDR1 SGHRS, CDR2 YFSETQ. The CDR3 totals 14 residues. V was cut by 2 bases and J by 5 bases, with 11 bases left in between. CDR3 protein: CASSFGTTHNEQFF. The CDR3 nucleotides read TGCGCCAGCAGCTTTGGAACTACCCACAATGAGCAGTTCTTC.

This chain connects TRBV7-7 to TRBJ2-2; TRBD2 matches at 8 bases. In germline, CDR1 is SSHAT, CDR2 FNYEAQ (reference sequence). The CDR3 spans 14 residues. The CDR3 spells CASGELDSTGELFF. The DNA for the CDR3 is TGTGCTAGCGGGGAACTAGATTCCACCGGGGAGCTGTTTTTT. Using reference TRBV7-7 and TRBJ2-2 for the parts outside the CDR3, the full variable domain is GAGVSQSPRYKVTKRGQDVTLRCDPISSHATLYWYQQALGQGPEFLTYFNYEAQPDKSGLPSDRFSAERPEGSISTLTIQRTEQRDSAMYRCASGELDSTGELFFGEGSRLTVL.

This clonotype was counted between two and nine times. One end of the junction varies from germline; a read error may be responsible. For the CDR3, the DNA is TGTGCCAGCAGCTTAGTAACCACTAGCGGCCAAGAGGCCCAGTACTTC. Protein sequence: CASSLVTTSGQEAQYF. The V gene is TRBV7-9, the J gene TRBJ2-5; 8 bases are a match to TRBD2. CDR3 length equals 16 residues. The germline V gene has CDR1 SEHNR and CDR2 FQNEAQ (reference sequence). The whole variable domain, remainder taken from reference TRBV7-9 and TRBJ2-5, is DTGVSQNPRHKITKRGQNVTFRCDPISEHNRLYWYRQTLGQGPEFLTYFQNEAQLEKSRLLSDRFSAERPKGSFSTLEIQRTEQGDSAMYLCASSLVTTSGQEAQYFGPGTRLLVL.

The V and J genes are TRBV19 and TRBJ2-1; 7 bases are shared with TRBD2. The last part of the DNA fits TRBJ2-7 better; the J call may be wrong. This CDR3 comprises 16 residues. Germline values: CDR1 LNHDA, CDR2 SQIVND (reference sequence). The CDR3 DNA is TGTGCCAGTAGTATGAGGATGGGACTATCGTCCTACGAGCAGTACTTC. It translates to CASSMRMGLSSYEQYF.

This rearrangement joins TRBV6-6 to TRBJ1-3, with 7 bases fitting TRBD1. Germline loops: CDR1 MNHNY, CDR2 SVGAGI (reference sequence). This CDR3 region has 16 residues. Trimming removed 2 bases from V and 4 bases from J; junction bases left unmatched: 8. The DNA for the CDR3 is TGTGCCAGCAGTTACCACAGGGGAGGTGAAGGAAACACCATATATTTT. As protein: CASSYHRGGEGNTIYF.

The chain couples TRBV5-6 to TRBJ1-5; weak D call: TRBD1 (5 bases). The CDR3 sequence is 15 residues long. CDR1 SGHDT and CDR2 YYEEEE come from the germline V gene. Trimming pared 4 bases from V and 0 bases from J, leaving 11 bases between. The CDR3 region has the DNA TGTGCCAGCAGCGTCCGGGGGTATAGCAATCAGCCCCAGCATTTT. This codes for CASSVRGYSNQPQHF.

V is TRBV29-1 and J is TRBJ1-4; 9 nucleotides align to TRBD1. Germline V gene data show CDR1 as SQVTM and CDR2 as ANQGSEA. CDR3 size: 13 residues. Trimming took 4 bases from V and 8 from J; bases not matched to a gene: 5. CDR3 nucleotides: TGCAGCGTTGCTACAGGGGGCGGAGAAAAACTGTTTTTT. Its translation is CSVATGGGEKLFF.

The table lists this clonotype with a few counts. V and J are TRBV5-6 and TRBJ1-4, with D possibly TRBD1 on 6 matching bases. The V gene lost 4 bases and the J gene lost 2 bases, with 15 bases spanning the gap. CDR3 length: 16 amino acids. The germline gives CDR1 SGHDT, CDR2 YYEEEE. In DNA form, the CDR3 reads TGTGCCAGCAGCCACCCAGGGGACGCGACTAATGAAAAACTGTTTTTT. It translates to CASSHPGDATNEKLFF.

This clonotype was seen a handful of times. The chain is built from TRBV27 and TRBJ2-5, with TRBD2 identical over 7 bases. Germline V gene lookup returns CDR1 MNHEY and CDR2 SMNVEV (reference sequence). After removal of 3 bases from V and 3 bases from J, the junction contained 10 bases not matched to a gene. The CDR3 totals 16 residues. CDR3 bases: TGTGCCAGCAGTTTCCCTTCGGGGGGAGGGGAAGAGACCCAGTACTTC. As protein: CASSFPSGGGEETQYF.

The chain couples TRBV29-1 to TRBJ2-5; D remains ambiguous. The J call may be incorrect, as the DNA end agrees better with TRBJ2-7. The CDR3 sequence is 12 residues long. CDR1 is SQVTM and CDR2 is ANQGSEA in the germline V gene. The CDR3 loop is CSVVTPSYEQYF. CDR3 DNA sequence: TGCAGCGTTGTAACTCCGTCCTACGAGCAGTACTTC.

This clonotype was observed a handful of times. The rearrangement uses TRBV29-1 and TRBJ2-7; the D is unclear. From germline, CDR1 is SQVTM and CDR2 ANQGSEA. This CDR3 region has 10 residues. Deletions cut 4 bases from V and 5 bases from J, with 6 bases between. The CDR3: CSVVGDEQYF. CDR3 nucleotide sequence: TGCAGCGTTGTAGGAGACGAGCAGTACTTC.

This chain connects TRBV2 to TRBJ2-1, with D tentatively TRBD1 or TRBD2 (5 bases each). Trimming left V 6 bases short and J 8 bases short, with 14 bases between. Germline CDR1 reads SNHLY; CDR2 reads FYNNEI. The CDR3 contains 13 residues. The CDR3 DNA follows: TGTGCCAGCAGGCCGTTAGGGGACCATGAGCAGTTCTTC. It specifies CASRPLGDHEQFF.

This rearrangement joins TRBV3-1 to TRBJ2-1, with TRBD2 identical over 7 bases. Germline trimming cut 0 bases from V and 12 bases from J; bases unmatched to any gene: 2. This CDR3 spans 12 amino acids. CDR1 is LGHDT, CDR2 YNNKEL, per germline (reference sequence). The CDR3 region has the DNA TGTGCCAGCAGCCAAGACCCTAGCGGGCAGTTCTTC. It encodes CASSQDPSGQFF.

In its sample, this clonotype was seen a few times. The V and J genes are TRBV9 and TRBJ1-2; weak D call: TRBD1 (6 bases). This CDR3 contains 13 residues. Trimming pared 4 bases from V and 6 bases from J, leaving 13 bases between. CDR1 and CDR2 (germline): SGDLS, YYNGEE. The CDR3 nucleotides read TGTGCCAGCAGCCAAGGGGGGAGTCATGGCTACACCTTC. Protein sequence: CASSQGGSHGYTF.

The V gene is TRBV5-1, the J gene TRBJ1-4, with 8 bases matching TRBD1. This CDR3 is built from 15 residues. CDR1 is SGHRS and CDR2 is YFSETQ in the germline V gene. With V trimmed by 0 bases and J by 6 bases, 4 bases remained unmatched. The CDR3 DNA reads as TGCGCCAGCAGCTTGGCCGCGACAGGGGATGAAAAACTGTTTTTT. It encodes CASSLAATGDEKLFF.

This clonotype was seen a few times. The V gene is TRBV23-1, the J gene TRBJ1-1, with a weak D call TRBD1 (5 bases). TRBV23-1 falls under the ORF class, with uncertain function. CDR3 length equals 18 residues. Between the trimmed V and J ends, which lost 4 bases and 1 base, there was a span of 22 bases. The CDR3 here is CASSPLRSEGRSNTEAFF. The CDR3 coding sequence is TGCGCCAGCAGTCCCCTCCGGTCGGAGGGGAGGTCGAACACTGAAGCTTTCTTT.

This clonotype has a handful of counts. This sequence joins TRBV6-5 and TRBJ2-3, with D maybe TRBD1 (6 bases). There are 14 residues in the CDR3. The germline V gene encodes CDR1 MNHEY and CDR2 SVGAGI. The ends were cut back, 5 bases at V and 10 bases at J, with 19 bases in the middle. The CDR3 bases are TGTGCCAGCAGTCCTGACAGGTCCACCGTTGCGCAGTATTTT. It is translated as CASSPDRSTVAQYF.

This clonotype was recorded a few times. The V and J genes are TRBV20-1 and TRBJ2-5; D possibly corresponds to TRBD2 (5 bases). Germline V gene data show CDR1 as DFQATT and CDR2 as SNEGSKA (reference sequence). The CDR3 totals 13 residues. Trimming removed 1 base at V and 2 bases at J, with 8 bases between. The CDR3 here is CSARAIAQETQYF. CDR3 nucleotides: TGCAGTGCTAGAGCCATAGCGCAAGAGACCCAGTACTTC.

This clonotype was detected a few times. The chain couples TRBV5-1 to TRBJ1-2, with unresolved D. The germline CDR1 and CDR2 sequences are SGHRS and YFSETQ. The V end was cut by 6 bases, the J end by 2 bases, with 11 bases between. The CDR3 consists of 13 residues. The CDR3 DNA reads as TGCGCCAGCACCAAAGACGTAAACTATGGCTACACCTTC. Translating gives CASTKDVNYGYTF.

The table lists this clonotype with a few counts. The chain is built from TRBV12-3 or TRBV12-4 and TRBJ1-1, with D uncertain. Trimming took off 4 bases at V and 6 bases at J, with 12 bases between the two ends. The CDR3 contains 13 residues. The DNA for the CDR3 is TGTGCCAGCAGTTATCGCCGGGCCTCTGAAGCTTTCTTT. Protein product: CASSYRRASEAFF.